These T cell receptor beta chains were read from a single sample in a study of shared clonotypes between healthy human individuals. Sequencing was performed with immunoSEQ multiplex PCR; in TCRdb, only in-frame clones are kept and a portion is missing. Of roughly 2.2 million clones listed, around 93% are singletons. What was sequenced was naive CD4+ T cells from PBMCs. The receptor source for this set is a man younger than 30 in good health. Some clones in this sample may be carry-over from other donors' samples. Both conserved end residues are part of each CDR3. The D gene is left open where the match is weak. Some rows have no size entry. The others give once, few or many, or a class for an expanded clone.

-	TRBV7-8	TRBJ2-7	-	TGTGCCAGCAGCTTAGGGGTGGCCCCTCGAGCCTACGAGCAGTACTTC	CASSLGVAPRAYEQYF
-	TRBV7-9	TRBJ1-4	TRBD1	TGTGCCAGCAGCCAACAGCTTCCGGGACAGGCGAATGAAAAACTGTTTTTT	CASSQQLPGQANEKLFF
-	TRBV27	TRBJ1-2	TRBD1	TGTGCCAGCAGGACCACAGGGGAGTATGGCTACACCTTC	CASRTTGEYGYTF
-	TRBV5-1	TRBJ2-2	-	TGCGCCAGCAGCTTGGGTGTGCCTACCGGGGAGCTGTTTTTT	CASSLGVPTGELFF
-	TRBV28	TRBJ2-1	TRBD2	TGTGCCAGCAGTTTAACTTCTGGCGGGAGAAATGAGCAGTTCTTC	CASSLTSGGRNEQFF
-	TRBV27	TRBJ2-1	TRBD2	TGTGCCAGCAGCTCAAGGACTAGCGGGAGTATCGATGAGCAGTTCTTC	CASSSRTSGSIDEQFF
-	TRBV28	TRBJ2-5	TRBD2	TGTGCCAGCAGTTTTGGGGCTAGCGGGACGGAGACCCAGTACTTC	CASSFGASGTETQYF
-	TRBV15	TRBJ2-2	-	TGTGCCACCAGCAGAGGGGGGACTACCGGGGAGCTGTTTTTT	CATSRGGTTGELFF
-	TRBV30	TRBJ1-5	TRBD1	TGTGCCTGGAGGGACCAATTACAGGGGAATCAGCCCCAGCATTTT	CAWRDQLQGNQPQHF
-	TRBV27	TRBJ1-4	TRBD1	TGTGCCAGCGGGACAGGGTACGAAAAACTGTTTTTT	CASGTGYEKLFF
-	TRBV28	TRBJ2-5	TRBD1	TGTGCCAGCAGTTTTAGGACAGGGGGCGTGGGTGAGACCCAGTACTTC	CASSFRTGGVGETQYF
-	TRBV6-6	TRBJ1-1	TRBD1	TGTGCCAGCAGTTACGGATTAGGGGGCAGGGCCACTGAAGCTTTCTTT	CASSYGLGGRATEAFF
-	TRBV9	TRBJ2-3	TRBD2	TGTGCCAGCAGCCCCCGAGCGGGACCAGATACGCAGTATTTT	CASSPRAGPDTQYF
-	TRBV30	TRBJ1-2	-	TGTGCCGGAAGGACACGCTACTACACCTTC	CAGRTRYYTF
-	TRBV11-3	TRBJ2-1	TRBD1	TGTGCCAGCAGCTTAAGGGACAGATTCAATGAGCAGTTCTTC	CASSLRDRFNEQFF
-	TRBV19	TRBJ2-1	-	TGTGCCAGTAGTATGGGCATTTACAATGAGCAGTTCTTC	CASSMGIYNEQFF
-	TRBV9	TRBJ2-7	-	TGTGCCAGCAGCTTTACGGGTTTGCGCGAGCAGTACTTC	CASSFTGLREQYF
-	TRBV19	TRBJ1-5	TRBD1	TGTGCCAGTAGTACACTACCGGGACAGGGGTTCAATCAGCCCCAGCATTTT	CASSTLPGQGFNQPQHF
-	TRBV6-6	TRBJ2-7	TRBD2	TGTGCCAGCAGCCCATTGGGGAGGGTGACCTACGAGCAGTACTTC	CASSPLGRVTYEQYF
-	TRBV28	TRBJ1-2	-	TGTGCCAGCAGTTTTTTTAGCTATGGCTACACCTTC	CASSFFSYGYTF
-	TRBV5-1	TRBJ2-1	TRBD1	TGCGCCAGCAGCTCCGAGGGGGCGGATGAGCAGTTCTTC	CASSSEGADEQFF
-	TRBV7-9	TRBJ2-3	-	TGTGCCAGCAGCAAGGCTGATACGCAGTATTTT	CASSKADTQYF
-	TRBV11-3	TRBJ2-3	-	TGTGCCAGCAGCTTAAGAGGGAGAGTCACAGATACGCAGTATTTT	CASSLRGRVTDTQYF
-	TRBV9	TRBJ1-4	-	TGTGCCAGCAGCGTTGGTGCAACTAATGAAAAACTGTTTTTT	CASSVGATNEKLFF
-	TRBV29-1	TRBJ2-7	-	TGCAGCGCGGTGGGACGCTTGTTCGAGCAGTACTTC	CSAVGRLFEQYF
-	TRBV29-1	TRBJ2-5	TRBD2	TGCAGCGCCAACGGGGGGTCGGAGACCCAGTACTTC	CSANGGSETQYF
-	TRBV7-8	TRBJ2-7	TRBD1	TGTGCCAGCAGCTTAGCGAGTCTGGGTAGGCAGGGGGAAGCCGAGCAGTACTTC	CASSLASLGRQGEAEQYF
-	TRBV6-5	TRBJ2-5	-	TGTGCCAGCAGTTACGGCGGAACGGAGACCCAGTACTTC	CASSYGGTETQYF
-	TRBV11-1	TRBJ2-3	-	TGTGCCAGCAGCTACAATCAACATACGCAGTATTTT	CASSYNQHTQYF
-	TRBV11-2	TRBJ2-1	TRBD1	TGTGCCAGCAGTTACGACAGGGGCTCCTACAATGAGCAGTTCTTC	CASSYDRGSYNEQFF
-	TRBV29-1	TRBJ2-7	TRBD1	TGCAGCGTTGGAAAGCCTCGGACAGGGGGTTCGAGCTCCTACGAGCAGTACTTC	CSVGKPRTGGSSSYEQYF
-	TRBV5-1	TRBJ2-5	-	TGCGCCAGCAGCTTGCAAGGGGTAGCTTCGGTGGAGACCCAGTACTTC	CASSLQGVASVETQYF
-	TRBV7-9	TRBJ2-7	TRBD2	TGTGCCAGCAGCTTATCCTTGGCGGGAGGGCCCTACGAGCAGTACTTC	CASSLSLAGGPYEQYF
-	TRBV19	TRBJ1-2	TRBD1	TGTGCCAGTAGTAACCTCGGACAGGGGGCAGACTATGGCTACACCTTC	CASSNLGQGADYGYTF
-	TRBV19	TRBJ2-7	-	TGTGCCAGTAGTATAGGGCTCGGCTACGAGCAGTACTTC	CASSIGLGYEQYF
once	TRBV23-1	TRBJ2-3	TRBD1	TGCGCCAGCAGTCAATGGGGCCAGGGGGGCACAGATACGCAGTATTTT	CASSQWGQGGTDTQYF
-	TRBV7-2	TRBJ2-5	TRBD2	TGTGCCAGCAGCCCACGGACTAGCGGGAGGATAGAGACCCAGTACTTC	CASSPRTSGRIETQYF
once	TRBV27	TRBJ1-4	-	TGTGCCAGCAGTTCTGGTGTGGAGGGGTTGACTAATGAAAAACTGTTTTTT	CASSSGVEGLTNEKLFF
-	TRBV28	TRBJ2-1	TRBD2	TGTGCCAGCAGTTTATTTACCGGACTAGCGGGGTTGAATGAGCAGTTCTTC	CASSLFTGLAGLNEQFF
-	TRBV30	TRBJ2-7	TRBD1	TGTGCCTGGAAACCCGGTGGTAGACAGGGTTACGAGCAGTACTTC	CAWKPGGRQGYEQYF
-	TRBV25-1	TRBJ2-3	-	TGTGCCAGCAGTGAATCAGGGGTCGTTACGCAGTATTTT	CASSESGVVTQYF
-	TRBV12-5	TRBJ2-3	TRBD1	TGTGCTAGTGGTTCATGGACAGGGGGCACAGATACGCAGTATTTT	CASGSWTGGTDTQYF
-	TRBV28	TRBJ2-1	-	TGTGCCAGCAGACGGAGACCTACCTACAATGAGCAGTTCTTC	CASRRRPTYNEQFF
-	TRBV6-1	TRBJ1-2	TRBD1	TGTGCCAGCAGTGAAGCCTCAGGGGGTCGCTTTAACTATGGCTACACCTTC	CASSEASGGRFNYGYTF
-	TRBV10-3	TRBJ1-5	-	TGTGCCACCAGACGGGCCTTCTCGGACAACAATCAGCCCCAGCATTTT	CATRRAFSDNNQPQHF
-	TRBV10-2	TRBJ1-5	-	TGCGCCAGCAGCGCCGTGGGAGCCACCAATCAGCCCCAGCATTTT	CASSAVGATNQPQHF
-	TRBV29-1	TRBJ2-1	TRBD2	TGCAGCGTTGAAGATCCTACCCGGACTAGCTCCTACAATGAGCAGTTCTTC	CSVEDPTRTSSYNEQFF
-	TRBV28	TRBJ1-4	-	TGTGCCAGCACCCTTCCCGCGGAGGAAAAACTGTTTTTT	CASTLPAEEKLFF
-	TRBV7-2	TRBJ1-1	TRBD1	TGTGCCAGCAGCTACGACAGGGGAGCCACTGAAGCTTTCTTT	CASSYDRGATEAFF
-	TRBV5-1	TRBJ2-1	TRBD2	TGCGCCAGCAGCAGGGGACTAGCGGGAGTCGCTGAGCAGTTCTTC	CASSRGLAGVAEQFF
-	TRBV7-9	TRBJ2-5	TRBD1	TGTGCCAGCAGCCTCCGCGGGACAGGGTTGTATGAGACCCAGTACTTC	CASSLRGTGLYETQYF
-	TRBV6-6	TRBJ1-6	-	TGTGCCAGCAGTTACCTGGTATATAATTCACCCCTCCACTTT	CASSYLVYNSPLHF
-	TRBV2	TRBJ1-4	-	TGTGCCAGCAGTATAAAGGGGGGGCTGGAACTGTTTTTT	CASSIKGGLELFF
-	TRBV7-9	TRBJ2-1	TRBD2	TGTGCCAGCAGCTTAATCGGCGCGCGGGGGGTAAGCTCCTACAATGAGCAGTTCTTC	CASSLIGARGVSSYNEQFF
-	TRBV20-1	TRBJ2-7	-	TGCAGTGCTGGGCGCTGGGAGCAGTACTTC	CSAGRWEQYF
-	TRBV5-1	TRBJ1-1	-	TGCGCCAGCAGCTTGGTTATCGGGAACACTGAAGCTTTCTTT	CASSLVIGNTEAFF